These 25 T cell receptor beta chains came from one sample sequenced in a study of blood T cells in healthy people across ages. The second PCR ran roughly 6 to 12 cycles with a sample-barcoded 5' primer and J-beta primers. TCRdb independently ran MiXCR on the 5' RACE reads; one entry per CDR3 protein. The sample records under 800,000 distinct CDR3 sequences, roughly 41% being singletons. The specimen was blood. Receptors were obtained from a woman in her sixties in good health.

The chain employs TRBV7-2 and TRBJ2-2, with D perhaps given as TRBD1 or TRBD2 (5 bases each). CDR3 length: 14 residues. V shed 5 bases and J shed 5 bases, with 12 bases lying between them. Germline CDR1 SGHTA, CDR2 FQGNSA. The chain's CDR3 is CASSQGPLTGELFF. The CDR3 bases are TGTGCCAGCAGCCAGGGACCATTAACCGGGGAGCTGTTTTTT.

The chain employs TRBV12-3 or TRBV12-4 and TRBJ2-3, with D perhaps being TRBD1 or TRBD2 (6 bases each). Trimming cost V 3 bases and J 1 base, with 14 bases left between them. This CDR3 spans 16 amino acids. CDR3 DNA sequence: TGTGCCAGCAGTTTTATGGGGGGCTTCGGCACAGATACGCAGTATTTT. Encoded protein: CASSFMGGFGTDTQYF.

The chain employs TRBV5-4 and TRBJ2-1; either TRBD1 or TRBD2 may supply D (5 bases each). This CDR3 is 17 amino acids long. Between the trimmed V and J ends, which lost 0 bases and 7 bases, there was a span of 20 bases. Germline assignment: CDR1 SGHNT and CDR2 YYREEE (reference sequence). For the CDR3, the DNA is TGTGCCAGCAGCTTGGCTCCGGGACGGATTAGTGAAAATGAGCAGTTCTTC. This codes for CASSLAPGRISENEQFF.

This clonotype was found many times. The chain has TRBV29-1 and TRBJ2-5; D not certain. Trimming cost V 2 bases and J 2 bases, with 9 bases left between them. This CDR3 spans 13 amino acids. Germline V gene sequence: CDR1 SQVTM, CDR2 ANQGSEA. CDR3 protein: CSVERQIQETQYF. The CDR3 nucleotides are TGCAGCGTTGAACGCCAGATTCAAGAGACCCAGTACTTC.

Only a few counts were recorded for this clonotype. The genes are TRBV11-2 and TRBJ2-1; 8 nucleotides line up with TRBD2. The trim removed 3 bases at V and 4 bases at J, leaving 5 bases unmatched. The CDR3 length is 15 residues. Germline lookup yields CDR1 SGHAT and CDR2 FQNNGV. CDR3 DNA sequence: TGTGCCAGCAGCTTTGGGATAGCGGGGTACAATGAGCAGTTCTTC. Its protein product is CASSFGIAGYNEQFF.

This chain connects TRBV6-5 to TRBJ2-7; D is ambiguous. The CDR3 runs to 13 residues. Trimming stripped 4 bases from V and 4 bases from J, with 11 bases between. The germline CDR1 and CDR2 sequences are MNHEY and SVGAGI. The CDR3 region has the DNA TGTGCCAGCAGTTTCCAAGGACCGTACGAGCAGTACTTC. Translation: CASSFQGPYEQYF.

This clonotype appeared a single time. This chain joins TRBV13 and TRBJ1-6, with D possibly being TRBD1 (6 bases). The CDR3 loop spans 17 amino acids. V dropped 0 bases and J dropped 7 bases, with 16 bases sitting between them. The germline CDR1 and CDR2 sequences are PRHDT and FYEKMQ (reference sequence). CDR3: CASSLGGRGPLNSPLHF. CDR3 bases: TGTGCCAGCAGCTTAGGGGGCAGGGGCCCCCTAAATTCACCCCTCCACTTT.

Only one count was recorded for this clonotype. This chain uses TRBV9 with TRBJ2-1; TRBD2 matches at 7 bases. CDR1 is SGDLS and CDR2 is YYNGEE in the germline V gene. The CDR3 consists of 14 residues. The J segment lost 13 bases and the V segment lost 0 bases, leaving 10 bases of the junction unmatched. CDR3 sequence: CASSVDASGETQFF. The CDR3 DNA is TGTGCCAGCAGCGTAGATGCTAGCGGCGAGACCCAGTTCTTC.

The chain recombines TRBV20-1 with TRBJ2-5; 9 bases fit TRBD2. With the DNA end fitting TRBJ2-7 better, the J assignment may be wrong. CDR1 and CDR2 from the germline V gene are DFQATT and SNEGSKA (reference sequence). This CDR3 spans 14 amino acids. CDR3 sequence: CSAAVAGVVNEQYF. The CDR3 DNA sequence: TGCAGTGCTGCCGTAGCGGGAGTCGTCAACGAGCAGTACTTC.

Comments on this clonotype: This may stem from a read error, because a much larger clone lies one nucleotide away. In DNA form, the CDR3 reads TGCAGCGTTGACGATGGAGTTCAAGAGACCCAGTTCTTC. The encoded protein is CSVDDGVQETQFF. J is TRBJ2-1 and V is TRBV29-1; D is undetermined. CDR3 length: 13 amino acids. Per germline, CDR1 SQVTM and CDR2 ANQGSEA. With 3 bases removed from V and 13 bases from J, the gap between germline ends came to 19 bases.

This clonotype showed up many times. The chain is built from TRBV27 and TRBJ2-7; 10 bases line up with TRBD1. Germline V gives CDR1 MNHEY, CDR2 SMNVEV (reference sequence). The CDR3 length is 14 residues. Trimming cost V 5 bases and J 3 bases; bases outside gene matches: 4. The CDR3: CASSLRDRGYEQYF. The CDR3 nucleotides read TGTGCCAGCAGTCTCCGGGACAGGGGCTACGAGCAGTACTTC.

The gene calls are TRBV3-1 and TRBJ1-1; unclear D gene. Between the trimmed V and J ends, which lost 4 bases and 2 bases, there was a span of 8 bases. The length of the CDR3 is 13 residues. The germline V gene has CDR1 LGHDT and CDR2 YNNKEL (reference sequence). The CDR3 sequence: CASSPDTNTEAFF. The CDR3 DNA reads TGTGCCAGCAGCCCCGACACCAACACTGAAGCTTTCTTT.

This clonotype has just a few counts. The chain uses TRBV10-3 and TRBJ2-2, with TRBD1 matching over 7 bases. Germline assignment: CDR1 ENHRY and CDR2 SYGVKD. This CDR3 contains 16 residues. The J segment lost 3 bases and the V segment lost 0 bases, leaving 4 bases of the junction unmatched. CDR3 nucleotide sequence: TGTGCCATCAGTGAGTCAGGGGGCGCCGACACCGGGGAGCTGTTTTTT. Protein sequence: CAISESGGADTGELFF.

This chain uses TRBV11-1 with TRBJ1-1; D is unclear. Germline CDR1 is SGHAT and CDR2 is FQDESV (reference sequence). The CDR3 runs to 16 residues. With 1 base removed from V and 3 bases from J, the gap between germline ends came to 15 bases. The CDR3 loop is CASSLVAPSIYTEAFF. The CDR3, as DNA: TGTGCCAGCAGCTTAGTGGCGCCCTCCATTTACACTGAAGCTTTCTTT. Together with reference TRBV11-1 and TRBJ1-1, the CDR3 gives the full variable domain: EAEVAQSPRYKITEKSQAVAFWCDPISGHATLYWYRQILGQGPELLVQFQDESVVDDSQLPKDRFSAERLKGVDSTLKIQPAELGDSAMYLCASSLVAPSIYTEAFFGQGTRLTVV.

The CDR3 DNA is TGTGCCAGCAGCGTAGGCACAGGGTCAGATACGCAGTATTTT. Its translation: CASSVGTGSDTQYF. The chain recombines TRBV9 with TRBJ2-3; D possibly corresponds to TRBD1 (6 bases). This CDR3 has 14 residues. Germline lookup yields CDR1 SGDLS and CDR2 YYNGEE. V was shortened by 0 bases and J by 4 bases, with 9 bases between the two germline ends.

The rearrangement joins TRBV12-3 or TRBV12-4 to TRBJ1-2; D may be TRBD1 (6 bases). V was shortened by 2 bases and J by 4 bases, with 14 bases between the two germline ends. CDR3 length: 15 amino acids. The CDR3 loop is CASSLKGGRGYGYTF. CDR3 DNA sequence: TGTGCCAGCAGTTTAAAAGGGGGGCGCGGCTATGGCTACACCTTC.

This clonotype has a handful of counts. The chain joins TRBV5-5 to TRBJ2-7, with a possible D match to TRBD2 (6 bases). Germline V gene lookup returns CDR1 SGHKS and CDR2 YYEKEE (reference sequence). CDR3 length: 15 amino acids. V was cut by 2 bases and J by 4 bases, with 16 bases left in between. The CDR3 loop reads CASSFLTREAYEQYF. The CDR3 nucleotides read TGTGCCAGCAGCTTTCTGACCAGGGAGGCTTACGAGCAGTACTTC.

This chain joins TRBV24-1 and TRBJ2-3, with a weak D call TRBD1 (5 bases). The CDR3 sequence is 14 residues long. V lost 3 bases to trimming and J lost 3 bases, with 9 bases between them. The V gene's germline CDR1 is KGHDR and CDR2 SFDVKD. CDR3 protein: CATSDTQGTDTQYF. As DNA, the CDR3 is TGTGCCACCAGTGATACCCAGGGTACAGATACGCAGTATTTT.

The V call is TRBV20-1, the J call TRBJ2-3; 8 nucleotides line up with TRBD2. From germline, CDR1 is DFQATT and CDR2 SNEGSKA (reference sequence). This CDR3 comprises 15 residues. J was trimmed by 6 bases and V by 2 bases; bases with no gene match: 10. CDR3 amino acids: CSARKAGDLRDTQYF. Written as DNA, the CDR3 is TGCAGTGCTAGAAAAGCGGGGGACCTTCGGGATACGCAGTATTTT.

This clonotype came up a few times. The chain uses TRBV6-2 or TRBV6-3 and TRBJ2-4, with 7 bases lining up with TRBD2. Germline CDR1 MNHEY, CDR2 SVGEGT. The CDR3 contains 15 residues. V dropped 7 bases and J dropped 1; count of bases not matched to a gene: 7. The CDR3 DNA is TGTGCCAGCAACCAGGGACTATCGGCCAAAAACATTCAGTACTTC. It yields the protein CASNQGLSAKNIQYF.

V is TRBV30 and J is TRBJ2-3; possible D gene TRBD2, 6 bases. The germline V gene has CDR1 GTSNPN and CDR2 SVGIG (reference sequence). V was clipped by 4 bases and J by 4 bases, with 12 bases between them. The CDR3 runs 13 residues. This CDR3 reads CAWINGGADTQYF. CDR3 sequence (DNA): TGTGCCTGGATCAACGGGGGTGCAGATACGCAGTATTTT.

The chain recombines TRBV7-9 with TRBJ2-3; TRBD2 matches at 13 bases. CDR3 size: 17 residues. V lost 5 bases and J lost 5; bases outside the gene matches: 10. Germline CDR1 reads SEHNR; CDR2 reads FQNEAQ (reference sequence). CDR3 coding DNA: TGTGCCAGCAGCCCTACTAGCGGGAGGGCCGAGGGAGATACGCAGTATTTT. Its protein product is CASSPTSGRAEGDTQYF.

This clonotype was seen ten or more times. The chain is built from TRBV12-3 or TRBV12-4 and TRBJ2-7; 11 bases match TRBD1. With V trimmed by 5 bases and J by 3 bases, 6 bases remained unmatched. There are 15 residues in the CDR3. The CDR3 sequence: CASSKGQGANYEQYF. CDR3 sequence (DNA): TGTGCCAGCAGTAAAGGACAGGGGGCCAACTACGAGCAGTACTTC.

This clonotype has a count of ten or more. The chain carries TRBV7-9 and TRBJ2-1; 8 bases match TRBD2. J was trimmed by 6 bases and V by 5 bases; bases with no gene match: 6. There are 14 residues in the CDR3. Germline-derived CDR1 and CDR2 are SEHNR and FQNEAQ (reference sequence). The CDR3 DNA reads as TGTGCCAGCAGCGGGCGGGGGGCCGCCAATGAGCAGTTCTTC. Translation gives CASSGRGAANEQFF.

The sample holds a few counts of this clonotype. The chain is built from TRBV5-1 and TRBJ2-7, with TRBD1 matching 9 bases. The CDR3 runs to 14 residues. V trimming: 4 bases; J trimming: 3 bases; junction bases outside the gene matches: 5. CDR1 is SGHRS, CDR2 YFSETQ, per germline. The CDR3 bases are TGCGCCAGCAGCCACGGGACAGGGTACTACGAGCAGTACTTC. Its protein is CASSHGTGYYEQYF.